A single sample is the source of the 7 T cell receptor beta chains below, sequenced in a study of shared clonotypes between healthy human individuals. Repertoires were generated with immunoSEQ multiplex PCR, while TCRdb's copy carries only in-frame clones and drops some. Of hundreds of thousands of clones listed, roughly 79% were seen once; the top ten hold 12%. Material: PBMCs. These receptors were taken from a woman in her thirties or forties in good health. Some clones in this sample may be carry-over from other donors' samples.

The chain employs TRBV7-9 and TRBJ2-7; no firm D call. CDR3 size: 14 residues. Looked up from germline, CDR1 is SEHNR and CDR2 is FQNEAQ (reference sequence). Trimming removed 5 bases at V and 5 bases at J, with 16 bases between. For the CDR3, the DNA is TGTGCCAGCAGCCCCCCCGCCCCGTGGGACGAGCAGTACTTC. Its translation: CASSPPAPWDEQYF. Variable domain in full (rest from reference TRBV7-9 and TRBJ2-7): DTGVSQNPRHKITKRGQNVTFRCDPISEHNRLYWYRQTLGQGPEFLTYFQNEAQLEKSRLLSDRFSAERPKGSFSTLEIQRTEQGDSAMYLCASSPPAPWDEQYFGPGTRLTVT.

The gene calls are TRBV28 and TRBJ2-7; 7 bases line up with TRBD1. V was clipped by 7 bases and J by 0 bases; unmatched bases: 6. The germline CDR1 and CDR2 sequences are MDHEN and SYDVKM. The CDR3 has 14 amino acids. CDR3 residues: CASTPTGTSYEQYF. Here the CDR3 DNA reads TGTGCCAGCACGCCGACAGGGACCTCCTACGAGCAGTACTTC.

The chain uses TRBV27 and TRBJ1-2, with a weak D call TRBD1 (5 bases). This CDR3 region has 14 residues. CDR1 MNHEY and CDR2 SMNVEV come from the germline V gene (reference sequence). Trimming took off 5 bases at V and 4 bases at J, with 14 bases between the two ends. The CDR3 sequence is CASSLGPAGYGYTF. The CDR3 DNA reads as TGTGCCAGCAGTCTGGGGCCCGCTGGCTATGGCTACACCTTC.

The chain is built from TRBV10-1 and TRBJ2-5; the match to TRBD1 covers 8 bases. The J call may be faulty, since TRBJ2-7 better matches the DNA end. The germline CDR1 and CDR2 sequences are WNHNN and SYGVQD (reference sequence). The CDR3 loop spans 15 amino acids. This chain's CDR3 is CASSGDRSSSYEQYF. The CDR3 DNA is TGCGCCAGCAGTGGGGACAGGTCAAGCTCCTACGAGCAGTACTTC.

Comment on this clone: A far more abundant clone sits one base away, making this likely a read error. The CDR3 does not end in the conserved phenylalanine or tryptophan, so this is likely a read error. This chain uses TRBV25-1 with TRBJ2-3; the D call may be TRBD1 or TRBD2 (6 bases each). V was pared by 2 bases and J by 4 bases, with 13 bases between. CDR3 length: 15 residues. Germline V gives CDR1 MGHDK, CDR2 SYGVNS. Here the CDR3 reads CASSERDRGADTQYL. CDR3 coding DNA: TGTGCCAGCAGTGAACGGGATAGGGGGGCAGATACGCAGTATTTG.

The rearrangement uses TRBV18 and TRBJ2-1, with TRBD2 matching 10 bases. Germline lookup yields CDR1 KGHSH and CDR2 LQKENI. This CDR3 contains 15 residues. With V trimmed by 6 bases and J by 9 bases, 11 bases remained unmatched. The CDR3: CASSQAGGPSREQFF. DNA for the CDR3: TGTGCCAGCTCGCAAGCGGGAGGGCCTTCCCGTGAGCAGTTCTTC.

CDR3 sequence (DNA): TGCGCCAGCAGCTTGCAGGGAGGAGGGAGCTATGGCTACACCTTC. As protein: CASSLQGGGSYGYTF. The J gene is TRBJ1-2, the V gene TRBV5-1, with D possibly being TRBD1 (5 bases). The CDR3 loop spans 15 amino acids. Trimming left V 1 base short and J 4 bases short, with 14 bases between. Per germline, CDR1 SGHRS and CDR2 YFSETQ.